This TCR beta chain originates from a study of T cells in Graves' hyperthyroidism and ophthalmopathy. Study-level findings and limits: Peripheral blood also featured most of the thyroid clonotypes expanded above 0.001.

Amplification of TCR beta CDR3 regions used RNA as the template. The HTBI primer set drove a first-round RT-PCR of the TCR CDR3. TCRdb re-derived calls from the multiplex PCR reads in MiXCR, one entry per CDR3 protein. The repertoire holds 500,000 or so distinct CDR3 sequences, with under 20% as singletons. This clonotype appeared many times. Its specificity is not known. Ophthalmopathy patients all had a Clinical Activity Score of at least 3, a NOSPECS grade of at least 4 and disease under 3 months old. CDR1 SGHTA and CDR2 FQGNSA come from the germline V gene. Trimming stripped 3 bases from V and 8 bases from J, with 14 bases between. This CDR3 comprises 15 residues.

Sequences were obtained from blood. The origin of this receptor is a woman between 18 and 29 years old with Graves' ophthalmopathy. The chain employs TRBV7-2 and TRBJ1-6; possibly TRBD1 for D (6 bases). CDR3 residues: CASSFTGLWDSPLHF. The CDR3 DNA reads as TGTGCCAGCAGCTTTACAGGGTTATGGGATTCACCCCTCCACTTT.